Listed below are T cell receptor beta chains from one sample, sequenced in a study of blood T cell repertoires in COVID-19. This table comes from immunoSEQ multiplex PCR, and its TCRdb copy is limited to in-frame clones, with some not included. The data show more than 90,000 clones, with approximately 81% seen just once and approximately 1.8% held by the top ten. The sequenced sample consisted of peripheral blood. All receptors derive from a woman in her seventies with active or convalescent COVID-19. Both conserved end residues are part of each CDR3. D genes are given only for firm matches. Clone sizes are given selectively: once, few, many, or a class where the clone is expanded.

>NA|TRBV6-5|NA|TRBJ2-6
TGTGCCAGCAGTTACTCCAGCTCTGGGGCCAACGTCCTGACTTTC
CASSYSSSGANVLTF
>NA|TRBV9|NA|TRBJ2-1
TGTGCCAGCAGCGGTGGAGTTTTGGGGCTTAATGAGCAGTTCTTC
CASSGGVLGLNEQFF
>few|TRBV5-5|NA|TRBJ2-1
TGTGCCAGCAGCTTGGCAGTAAACTCCTACAATGAGCAGTTCTTC
CASSLAVNSYNEQFF
>NA|TRBV6-5|TRBD1|TRBJ1-3
TGTGCCAGCAGTTACTACACAGGGGAAGGAAACACCATATATTTT
CASSYYTGEGNTIYF
>NA|TRBV7-9|NA|TRBJ1-3
TGTGCCAGCAGCTTAGCAACAGGGTCTGGAAACACCATATATTTT
CASSLATGSGNTIYF
>once|TRBV7-2|TRBD1|TRBJ1-6
TGTGCCAGCAGCTCGGACAGGGGCTATTCACCCCTCCACTTT
CASSSDRGYSPLHF
>NA|TRBV10-3|TRBD1|TRBJ2-1
TGTGCCATCCGCTCGACAGGGGGTTTTGATAATGAGCAGTTCTTC
CAIRSTGGFDNEQFF
>NA|TRBV13|TRBD2|TRBJ2-7
TGTGCCAGCAGCCCGGGCGGGGGTCCCTACGAGCAGTACTTC
CASSPGGGPYEQYF
>NA|TRBV7-6|TRBD1|TRBJ2-7
TGTGCCAGCAGCCGGGACAGCAGCTCCTACGAGCAGTACTTC
CASSRDSSSYEQYF
>NA|TRBV6-5|TRBD1|TRBJ2-5
TGTGCCAGCAGTTGGGACAGGGAGGGGGAGACCCAGTACTTC
CASSWDREGETQYF
>NA|TRBV9|NA|TRBJ2-1
TGTGCCAGCAGCCCCCTAAGCGGAGCGAATTACAATGAGCAGTTCTTC
CASSPLSGANYNEQFF
>NA|TRBV2|NA|TRBJ1-4
TGTGCCAGCAGTGATCGAGGATTTGGGTTTGTTGAAAAACTGTTTTTT
CASSDRGFGFVEKLFF
>NA|TRBV5-1|NA|TRBJ1-6
TGCGCCAGCAGCTTGGGGGCAGGGGCGGATTCACCCCTCCACTTT
CASSLGAGADSPLHF
>NA|TRBV5-6|TRBD2|TRBJ2-1
TGTGCCAGCAGCTCAGGACTAGCGGGGGGTTTGGGGACCTATGAGCAGTTCTTC
CASSSGLAGGLGTYEQFF
>NA|TRBV9|TRBD1|TRBJ1-2
TGTGCCAGCAGCCCCGAGGGACAGGGGCTAGCACTTGATGGCTACACCTTC
CASSPEGQGLALDGYTF
>NA|TRBV7-2|TRBD2|TRBJ2-5
TGTGCCAGCAGCCCTTCAATTAGCGGGAGGGAAGAGACCCAGTACTTC
CASSPSISGREETQYF
>NA|TRBV19|TRBD1|TRBJ1-2
TGTGCCAGTAGTAGACAGGGTATTTTGTCGGCGGATGGCTACACCTTC
CASSRQGILSADGYTF
>NA|TRBV5-1|TRBD1|TRBJ2-5
TGCGCCAGCAGCCCGCATGGACAGGGGGCTCACGAGACCCAGTACTTC
CASSPHGQGAHETQYF
>once|TRBV30|NA|TRBJ1-4
TGTGCCTGGACGAAGACAGGTGGCGCAACTAATGAAAAACTGTTTTTT
CAWTKTGGATNEKLFF
>NA|TRBV5-4|TRBD1|TRBJ1-4
TGTGCCAGCAGCTCGGGGGACAGGAGGAATGAAAAACTGTTTTTT
CASSSGDRRNEKLFF
>few|TRBV27|TRBD1|TRBJ1-2
TGTGCCAGCAGTCCCTCGGACAGGGGACGACCATATGGCTACACCTTC
CASSPSDRGRPYGYTF
>NA|TRBV27|NA|TRBJ1-5
TGTGCCAGCAGTTTATTCGGGCAGGAGGTCGGCAATCAGCCCCAGCATTTT
CASSLFGQEVGNQPQHF
>once|TRBV5-5|NA|TRBJ2-3
TGTGCCAGCAGCCCGACGACAGGCACAGATACGCAGTATTTT
CASSPTTGTDTQYF
>NA|TRBV19|NA|TRBJ2-2
TGTGCCAGTAGTAGAAATAGCGGAACCGGGGAGCTGTTTTTT
CASSRNSGTGELFF
>NA|TRBV21-1|NA|TRBJ2-7
TGTGCCAGCAGCAAAGAGGGGACTAGCGGGGCGGCCTACGAGCAGTACTTC
CASSKEGTSGAAYEQYF
>once|TRBV27|TRBD1|TRBJ1-2
TGTGCCAGCAGTGCTAACAGGGGGCGCGGCTACACCTTC
CASSANRGRGYTF
>NA|TRBV2|TRBD1|TRBJ1-4
TGTGCCAGCAGGATAACAGGGGGCCGGGATGAAAAACTGTTTTTT
CASRITGGRDEKLFF
>few|TRBV10-3|NA|TRBJ2-1
TGTGCCATCAGTGAGTCCCCTAGTACTGTGCAGTTCTTC
CAISESPSTVQFF
>once|TRBV4-3|NA|TRBJ2-6
TGCGCCAGCAGCCACCAACTTAGTTCTGGGGCCAACGTCCTGACTTTC
CASSHQLSSGANVLTF
>NA|TRBV10-2|NA|TRBJ1-2
TGCGCCAGCAGTGAGGGGGCCATCTATGGCTACACCTTC
CASSEGAIYGYTF
>once|TRBV4-3|TRBD1|TRBJ1-1
TGCGCCAGCAGCCTACAGGGGGCGGGGACTGAAGCTTTCTTT
CASSLQGAGTEAFF
>NA|TRBV4-1|TRBD2|TRBJ2-7
TGCGCCAGCAGCCTAAGAGCCTCCGGGACTAGCGGATACGAGCAGTACTTC
CASSLRASGTSGYEQYF
>NA|TRBV5-1|NA|TRBJ2-3
TGCGCCAGCAGCGCCTCACGGGAGCTAGATACGCAGTATTTT
CASSASRELDTQYF
>NA|TRBV5-1|TRBD1|TRBJ1-1
TGCGCCAGCAGCTTAGGACAGGGGGCAAGGGCAGCTTTCTTT
CASSLGQGARAAFF
>NA|TRBV12-5|NA|TRBJ2-1
TGTGCTAGTGGTTTCGAGGGCCGAGGATACAATGAGCAGTTCTTC
CASGFEGRGYNEQFF
>NA|TRBV4-1|NA|TRBJ2-5
TGCGCCAGCAGCCAGTTATTCAGGGAGACCCAGTACTTC
CASSQLFRETQYF
>once|TRBV5-5|NA|TRBJ2-4
TGTGCCAGCAGCTTCCTCTTCACGGACATTCAGTACTTC
CASSFLFTDIQYF
>once|TRBV27|NA|TRBJ2-2
TGTGCCAGCAGTGCCGACTGGAGCCCGTTGGACACCGGGGAGCTGTTTTTT
CASSADWSPLDTGELFF
>NA|TRBV18|TRBD2|TRBJ2-7
TGTGCCAGCTCAACCAATAGCGGGGGGGCTCTACTCGAGCAGTACTTC
CASSTNSGGALLEQYF
>NA|TRBV5-1|TRBD2|TRBJ2-5
TGCGCCAGCAGCATAGCGGGGGCGGGACAAGAGACCCAGTACTTC
CASSIAGAGQETQYF
>NA|TRBV12-3/TRBV12-4|NA|TRBJ2-1
TGTGCCAGCGAGCAGGCGGGGTACAATGAGCAGTTCTTC
CASEQAGYNEQFF